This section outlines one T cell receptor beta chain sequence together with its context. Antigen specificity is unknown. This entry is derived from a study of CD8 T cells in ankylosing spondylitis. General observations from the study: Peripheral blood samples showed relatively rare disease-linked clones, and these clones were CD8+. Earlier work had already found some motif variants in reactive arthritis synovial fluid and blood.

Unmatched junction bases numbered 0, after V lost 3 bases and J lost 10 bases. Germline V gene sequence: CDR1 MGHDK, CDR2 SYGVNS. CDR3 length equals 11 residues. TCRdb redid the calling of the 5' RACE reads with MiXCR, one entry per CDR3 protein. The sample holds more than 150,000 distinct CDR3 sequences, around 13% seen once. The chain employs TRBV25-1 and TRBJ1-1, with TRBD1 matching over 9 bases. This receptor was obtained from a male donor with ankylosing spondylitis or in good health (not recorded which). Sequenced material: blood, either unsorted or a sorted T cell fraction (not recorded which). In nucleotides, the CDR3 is TGTGCCAGCAGTGAGGACAGGGGAGCTTTCTTT. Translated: CASSEDRGAFF. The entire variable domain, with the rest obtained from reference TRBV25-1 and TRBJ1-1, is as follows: EADIYQTPRYLVIGTGKKITLECSQTMGHDKMYWYQQDPGMELHLIHYSYGVNSTEKGDLSSESTVSRIRTEHFPLTLESARPSHTSQYLCASSEDRGAFFGQGTRLTVV.